The clone carrying this T cell receptor beta chain was detected many times. The antigen is unknown. Trimming stripped 1 base from V and 5 bases from J, with 17 bases between. This CDR3 contains 16 residues. Germline loops: CDR1 MGHRA, CDR2 YSYEKL. The data are from a study of T cells in Graves' hyperthyroidism and ophthalmopathy. Findings and caveats of the study: Ophthalmopathy stood apart from stable hyperthyroidism in a 13 V-J model.

RNA transcripts yielded amplified TCR beta CDR3 regions. HTBI primers drove first-round RT-PCR of the TCR CDR3. TCRdb called the multiplex PCR reads again in MiXCR, with one record for every CDR3 protein. The table shows around 620,000 distinct CDR3 sequences, with around 46% occurring only once. The source material was peripheral blood or thyroid tissue (not recorded which). The sequence was obtained from an adult woman with Graves' disease, either hyperthyroidism or ophthalmopathy (not recorded which). The chain uses TRBV4-1 and TRBJ2-5, with D maybe TRBD1 (6 bases). CDR3 bases: TGCGCCAGCAGCCAAGCAAAGACAGCCCAGGGGGAGACCCAGTACTTC. It yields the protein CASSQAKTAQGETQYF.